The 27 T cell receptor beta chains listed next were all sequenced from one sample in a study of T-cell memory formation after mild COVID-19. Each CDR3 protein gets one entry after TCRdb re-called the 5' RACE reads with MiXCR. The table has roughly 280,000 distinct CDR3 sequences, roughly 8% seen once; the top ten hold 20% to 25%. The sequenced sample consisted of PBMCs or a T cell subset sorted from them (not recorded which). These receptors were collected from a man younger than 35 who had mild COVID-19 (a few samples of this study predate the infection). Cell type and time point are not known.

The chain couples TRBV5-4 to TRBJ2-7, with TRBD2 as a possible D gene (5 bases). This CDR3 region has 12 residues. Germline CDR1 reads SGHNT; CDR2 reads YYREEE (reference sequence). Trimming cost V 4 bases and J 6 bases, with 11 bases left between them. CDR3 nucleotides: TGTGCCAGCAGCCTGGGTCGGGGCGAGCAGTACTTC. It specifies CASSLGRGEQYF.

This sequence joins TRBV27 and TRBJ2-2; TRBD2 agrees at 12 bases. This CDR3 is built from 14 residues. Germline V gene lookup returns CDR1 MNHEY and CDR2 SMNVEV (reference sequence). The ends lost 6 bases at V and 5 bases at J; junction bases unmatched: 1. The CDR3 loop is CASRLAGGTGELFF. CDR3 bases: TGTGCCAGCAGACTAGCGGGAGGAACCGGGGAGCTGTTTTTT.

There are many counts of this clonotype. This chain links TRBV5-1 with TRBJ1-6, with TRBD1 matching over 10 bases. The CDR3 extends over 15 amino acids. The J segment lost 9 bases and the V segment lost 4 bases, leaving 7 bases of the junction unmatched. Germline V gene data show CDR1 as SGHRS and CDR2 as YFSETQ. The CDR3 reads CASSGLRDRGSPLHF. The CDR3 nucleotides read TGCGCCAGCAGCGGCCTCCGGGACAGGGGTTCACCCCTCCACTTT.

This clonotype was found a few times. The CDR3 region is CASSFTSGGGEQFF. The CDR3 region has the DNA TGTGCCAGCAGCTTTACTAGCGGGGGAGGTGAGCAGTTCTTC. This chain connects TRBV13 to TRBJ2-1; TRBD2 aligns across 11 bases. The CDR3 consists of 14 residues. With V trimmed by 3 bases and J by 9 bases, 4 bases remained unmatched. The germline CDR1 and CDR2 sequences are PRHDT and FYEKMQ (reference sequence).

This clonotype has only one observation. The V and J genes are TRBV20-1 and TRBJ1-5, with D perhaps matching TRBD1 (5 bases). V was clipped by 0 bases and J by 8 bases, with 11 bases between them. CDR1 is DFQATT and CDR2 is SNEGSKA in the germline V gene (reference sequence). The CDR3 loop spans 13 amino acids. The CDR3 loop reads CSAREGQGEPQHF. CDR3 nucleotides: TGCAGTGCTAGAGAGGGGCAGGGCGAGCCCCAGCATTTT.

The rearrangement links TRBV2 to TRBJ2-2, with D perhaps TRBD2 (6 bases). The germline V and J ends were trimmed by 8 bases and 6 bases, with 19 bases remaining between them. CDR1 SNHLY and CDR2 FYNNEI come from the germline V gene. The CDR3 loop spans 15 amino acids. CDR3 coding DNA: TGTGCCAGCTTCAAACCGGGACTCTCGGCCGGGGAGCTGTTTTTT. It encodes CASFKPGLSAGELFF.

For the CDR3, the DNA is TGTGCCAGCAGCCAAGATTACGGACAGGACGGAAACACCATATATTTT. This codes for CASSQDYGQDGNTIYF. The chain uses TRBV4-2 and TRBJ1-3; TRBD1 aligns across 7 bases. This CDR3 contains 16 residues. Losses at the gene ends were 0 bases for V and 4 bases for J; bases not matched to a gene: 6. Germline loops: CDR1 LGHNA, CDR2 YNFKEQ.

The CDR3 here is CASSGVTGSRQPQHF. The CDR3 region has the DNA TGTGCCAGCAGTGGAGTTACAGGGTCCCGTCAGCCCCAGCATTTT. The V call is TRBV27, the J call TRBJ1-5; D is possibly TRBD1 (6 bases). The length of the CDR3 is 15 residues. The germline gives CDR1 MNHEY, CDR2 SMNVEV (reference sequence). Trimming pared 5 bases from V and 6 bases from J, leaving 17 bases between.

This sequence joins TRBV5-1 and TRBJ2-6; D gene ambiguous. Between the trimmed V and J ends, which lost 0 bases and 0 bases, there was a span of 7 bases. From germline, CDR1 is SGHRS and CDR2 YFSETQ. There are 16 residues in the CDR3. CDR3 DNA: TGCGCCAGCAGCTTGGTCGTCGACTCTGGGGCCAACGTCCTGACTTTC. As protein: CASSLVVDSGANVLTF.

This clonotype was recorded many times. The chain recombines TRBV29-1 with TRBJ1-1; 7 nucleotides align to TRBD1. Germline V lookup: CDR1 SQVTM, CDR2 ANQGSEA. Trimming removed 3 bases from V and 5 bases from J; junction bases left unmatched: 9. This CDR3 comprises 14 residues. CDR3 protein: CSVDRGGMGTEAFF. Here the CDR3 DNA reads TGCAGCGTTGATCGAGGGGGCATGGGAACTGAAGCTTTCTTT.

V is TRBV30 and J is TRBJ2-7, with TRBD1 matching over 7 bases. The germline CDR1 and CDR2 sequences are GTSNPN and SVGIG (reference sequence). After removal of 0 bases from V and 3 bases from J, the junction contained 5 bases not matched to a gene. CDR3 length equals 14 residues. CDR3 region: CAWSVLRDSYEQYF. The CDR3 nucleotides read TGTGCCTGGAGTGTACTCCGGGACAGCTACGAGCAGTACTTC. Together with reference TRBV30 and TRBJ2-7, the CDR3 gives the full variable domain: SQTIHQWPATLVQPVGSPLSLECTVEGTSNPNLYWYRQAAGRGLQLLFYSVGIGQISSEVPQNLSASRPQDRQFILSSKKLLLSDSGFYLCAWSVLRDSYEQYFGPGTRLTVT.

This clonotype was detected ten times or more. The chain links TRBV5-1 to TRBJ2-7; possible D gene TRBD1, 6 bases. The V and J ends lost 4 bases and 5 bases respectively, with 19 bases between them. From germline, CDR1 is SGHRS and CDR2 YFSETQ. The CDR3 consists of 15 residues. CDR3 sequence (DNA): TGCGCCAGCAGCCGCAGGGTGGGGGCGAGCCACGAGCAGTACTTC. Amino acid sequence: CASSRRVGASHEQYF.

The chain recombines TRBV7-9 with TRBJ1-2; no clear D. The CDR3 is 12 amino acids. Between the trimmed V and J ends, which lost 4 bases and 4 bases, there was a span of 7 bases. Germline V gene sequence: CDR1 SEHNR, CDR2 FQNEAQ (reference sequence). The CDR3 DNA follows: TGTGCCAGCAGCTCGAGGGCCTATGGCTACACCTTC. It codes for CASSSRAYGYTF.

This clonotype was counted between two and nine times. CDR3 residues: CSAAPTSADTQYF. The CDR3 nucleotides are TGCAGTGCAGCACCAACTAGCGCAGATACGCAGTATTTT. The J gene is TRBJ2-3, the V gene TRBV20-1; 7 nucleotides match TRBD2. This CDR3 region has 13 residues. V shed 6 bases, J shed 4 bases, and the junction held 7 bases outside the gene matches. The V gene's germline CDR1 is DFQATT and CDR2 SNEGSKA (reference sequence).

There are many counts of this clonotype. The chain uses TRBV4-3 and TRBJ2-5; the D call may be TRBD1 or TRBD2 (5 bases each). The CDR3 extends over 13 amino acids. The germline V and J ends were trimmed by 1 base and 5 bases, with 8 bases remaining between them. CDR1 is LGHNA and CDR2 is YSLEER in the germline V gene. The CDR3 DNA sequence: TGCGCCAGCAGCCAAGGACGGGGCGAGACCCAGTACTTC. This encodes CASSQGRGETQYF.

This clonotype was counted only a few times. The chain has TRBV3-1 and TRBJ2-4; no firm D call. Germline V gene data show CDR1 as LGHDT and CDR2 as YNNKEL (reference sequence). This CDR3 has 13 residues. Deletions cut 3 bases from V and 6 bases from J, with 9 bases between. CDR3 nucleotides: TGTGCCAGCAGCCAGACGGCTCGAAACATTCAGTACTTC. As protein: CASSQTARNIQYF.

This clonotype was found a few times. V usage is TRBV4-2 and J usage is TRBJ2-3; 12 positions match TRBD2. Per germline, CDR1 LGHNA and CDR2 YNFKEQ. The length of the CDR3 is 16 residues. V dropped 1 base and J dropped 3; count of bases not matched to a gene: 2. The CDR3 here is CASSQVTSGGTDTQYF. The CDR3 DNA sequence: TGTGCCAGCAGCCAAGTGACTAGCGGGGGAACAGATACGCAGTATTTT.

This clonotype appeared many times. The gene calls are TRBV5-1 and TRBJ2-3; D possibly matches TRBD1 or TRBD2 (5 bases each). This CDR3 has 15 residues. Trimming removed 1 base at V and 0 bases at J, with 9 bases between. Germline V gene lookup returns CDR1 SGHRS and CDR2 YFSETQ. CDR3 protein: CASSLSWGSTDTQYF. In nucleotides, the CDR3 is TGCGCCAGCAGCTTGAGTTGGGGGAGCACAGATACGCAGTATTTT.

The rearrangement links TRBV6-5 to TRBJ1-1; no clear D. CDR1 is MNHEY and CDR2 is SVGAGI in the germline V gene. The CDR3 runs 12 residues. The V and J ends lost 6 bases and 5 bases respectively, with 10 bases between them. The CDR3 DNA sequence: TGTGCCAGCAGAACACCCGGGACTGAAGCTTTCTTT. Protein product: CASRTPGTEAFF.

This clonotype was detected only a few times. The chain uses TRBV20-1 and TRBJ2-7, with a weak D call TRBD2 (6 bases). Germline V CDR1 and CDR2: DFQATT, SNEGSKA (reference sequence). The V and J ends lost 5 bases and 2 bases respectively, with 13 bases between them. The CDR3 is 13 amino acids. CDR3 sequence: CSAPDRETYEQYF. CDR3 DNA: TGCAGTGCTCCGGACCGGGAGACCTACGAGCAGTACTTC.

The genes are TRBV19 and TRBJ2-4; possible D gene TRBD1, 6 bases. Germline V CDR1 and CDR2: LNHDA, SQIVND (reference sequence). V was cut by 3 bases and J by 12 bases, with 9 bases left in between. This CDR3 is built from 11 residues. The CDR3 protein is CASSIRGGQYF. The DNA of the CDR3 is TGTGCCAGTAGTATTCGAGGGGGTCAGTACTTC.

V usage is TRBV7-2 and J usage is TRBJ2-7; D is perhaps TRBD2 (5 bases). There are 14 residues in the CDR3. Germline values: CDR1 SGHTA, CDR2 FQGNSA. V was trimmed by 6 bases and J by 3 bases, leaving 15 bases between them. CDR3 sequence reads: CASSTTGWGYEQYV. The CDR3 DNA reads TGTGCCAGCAGTACCACGGGGTGGGGCTACGAGCAGTACGTC.

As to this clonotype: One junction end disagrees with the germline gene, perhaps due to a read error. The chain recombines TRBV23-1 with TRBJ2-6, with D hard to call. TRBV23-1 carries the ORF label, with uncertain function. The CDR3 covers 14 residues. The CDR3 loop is CASSPRSRANVLTF. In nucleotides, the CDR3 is TGCGCCAGCAGCCCCCGCTCTCGGGCCAACGTCCTGACTTTC.

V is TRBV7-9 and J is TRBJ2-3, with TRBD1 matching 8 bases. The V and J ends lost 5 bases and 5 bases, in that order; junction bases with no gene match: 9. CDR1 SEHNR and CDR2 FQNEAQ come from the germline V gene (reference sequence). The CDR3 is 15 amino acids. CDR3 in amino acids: CASSPGGPTGDTQYF. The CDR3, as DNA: TGTGCCAGCAGCCCAGGGGGCCCGACGGGAGATACGCAGTATTTT.

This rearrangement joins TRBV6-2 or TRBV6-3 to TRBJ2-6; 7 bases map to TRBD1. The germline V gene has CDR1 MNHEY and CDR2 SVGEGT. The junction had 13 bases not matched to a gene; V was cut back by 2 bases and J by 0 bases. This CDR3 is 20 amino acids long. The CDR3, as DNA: TGTGCCAGCAGTTACGCAACGGGACAGAGTACCGTCTCTGGGGCCAACGTCCTGACTTTC. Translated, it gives CASSYATGQSTVSGANVLTF.

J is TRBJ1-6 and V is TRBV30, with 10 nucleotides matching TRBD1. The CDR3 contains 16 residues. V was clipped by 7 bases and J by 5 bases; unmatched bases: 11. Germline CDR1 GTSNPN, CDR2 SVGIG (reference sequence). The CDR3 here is CAFLTGTGAHNSPLHF. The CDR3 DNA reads TGTGCCTTCCTAACCGGGACAGGGGCCCATAATTCACCCCTCCACTTT.

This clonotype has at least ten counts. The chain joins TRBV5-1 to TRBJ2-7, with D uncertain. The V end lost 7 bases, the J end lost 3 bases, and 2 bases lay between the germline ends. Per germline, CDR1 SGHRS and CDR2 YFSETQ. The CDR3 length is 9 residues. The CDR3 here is CASFYEQYF. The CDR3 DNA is TGCGCCAGCTTCTACGAGCAGTACTTC.